This T cell receptor (beta chain) was obtained from a study of human T cells and chemical hapten exposure. At the level of the study: Predominantly women, the patients had alopecia areata, totalis or universalis.

TCRdb re-called the RACE reads through MiXCR, storing one row per CDR3 protein. The sample yields fewer than 200,000 distinct CDR3 sequences, around 24% seen once. Regarding time point: patch test 1, 2 weeks after DPC sensitization. Specified treatment: therapeutic diphenylcyclopropenone sensitization with weekly scalp DPC. The CDR3 spans 15 residues. Germline CDR1 and CDR2: MDHEN and SYDVKM. Trimming left V 3 bases short and J 3 bases short, with 13 bases between. This TCR derives from a woman between 45 and 60 years old with alopecia areata. Some clones in this sample may be carry-over from other donors' samples. The chain joins TRBV28 to TRBJ2-3; D tentatively fits TRBD1 or TRBD2 (5 bases each). The sequences come from whole blood, collected in connection with sensitization to the hapten diphenylcyclopropenone (DPC). The CDR3 sequence: CASSFKGTPTDTQYF. The CDR3 bases are TGTGCCAGCAGTTTCAAGGGGACCCCTACAGATACGCAGTATTTT.